This T cell receptor beta chain was recovered during a study of blood T cell repertoires in COVID-19. Study-level information: Specimens from acute and convalescent COVID-19 originated in the United States, Italy and Spain. T cells, B-cell-depleted T cells, or PBMCs supplied cDNA or gDNA.

Profiling relied on immunoSEQ multiplex PCR, and the TCRdb table lists in-frame clones only, not all of them. The sample holds 50,000 to 65,000 clones, around 81% seen once. The CDR3 is made up of 11 amino acids. The germline gives CDR1 MNHNY, CDR2 SVGAGI (reference sequence). V shed 6 bases and J shed 3 bases, with 6 bases lying between them. The source is an older woman with acute or convalescent COVID-19. The rearrangement joins TRBV6-6 to TRBJ2-7, with D uncertain. Sample: peripheral blood. CDR3 loop: CASSNYYEQYF. The CDR3 DNA reads as TGTGCCAGCAGCAACTACTACGAGCAGTACTTC.